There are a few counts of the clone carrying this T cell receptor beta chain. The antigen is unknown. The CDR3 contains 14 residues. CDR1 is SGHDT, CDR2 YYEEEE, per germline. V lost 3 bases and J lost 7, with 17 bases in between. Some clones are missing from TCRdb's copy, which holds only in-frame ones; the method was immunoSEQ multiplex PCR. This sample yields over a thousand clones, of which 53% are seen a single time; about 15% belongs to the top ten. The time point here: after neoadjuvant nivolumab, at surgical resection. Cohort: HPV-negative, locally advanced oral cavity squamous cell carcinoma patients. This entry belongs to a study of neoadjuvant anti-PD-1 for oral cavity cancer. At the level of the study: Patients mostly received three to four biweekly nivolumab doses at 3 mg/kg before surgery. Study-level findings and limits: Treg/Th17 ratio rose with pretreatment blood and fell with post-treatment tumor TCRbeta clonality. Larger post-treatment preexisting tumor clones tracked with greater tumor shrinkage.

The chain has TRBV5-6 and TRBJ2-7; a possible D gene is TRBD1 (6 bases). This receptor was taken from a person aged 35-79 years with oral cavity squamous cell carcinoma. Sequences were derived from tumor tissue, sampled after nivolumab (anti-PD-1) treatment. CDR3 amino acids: CASSWPGHSGEQYF. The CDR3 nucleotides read TGTGCCAGCAGCTGGCCGGGACACTCAGGGGAGCAGTACTTC. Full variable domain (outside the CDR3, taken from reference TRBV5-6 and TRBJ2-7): DAGVTQSPTHLIKTRGQQVTLRCSPKSGHDTVSWYQQALGQGPQFIFQYYEEEERQRGNFPDRFSGHQFPNYSSELNVNALLLGDSALYLCASSWPGHSGEQYFGPGTRLTVT.